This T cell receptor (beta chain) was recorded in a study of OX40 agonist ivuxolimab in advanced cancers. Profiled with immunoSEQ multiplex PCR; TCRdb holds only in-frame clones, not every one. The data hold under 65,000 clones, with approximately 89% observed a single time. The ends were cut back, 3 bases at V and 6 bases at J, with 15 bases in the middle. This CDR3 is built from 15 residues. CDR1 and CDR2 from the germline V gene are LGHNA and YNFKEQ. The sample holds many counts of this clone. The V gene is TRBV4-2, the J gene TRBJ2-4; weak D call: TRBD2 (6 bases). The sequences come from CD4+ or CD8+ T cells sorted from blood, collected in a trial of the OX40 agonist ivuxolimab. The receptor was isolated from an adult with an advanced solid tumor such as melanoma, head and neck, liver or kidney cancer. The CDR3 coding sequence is TGTGCCAGCAGCCAGGGACTCGGCAATCCAAACATTCAGTACTTC. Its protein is CASSQGLGNPNIQYF.